This entry lists 10 T cell receptor beta chains sequenced from one sample in a study of cytomegalovirus exposure and HLA in healthy donors. It was with 60 Vbeta and 13 Jbeta primers that the PCR ran. Using immunoSEQ multiplex PCR, the repertoire was profiled, and TCRdb retains in-frame clones only, with some absent. The sample lists 150,000 or so clones; around 73% were seen once. The sample was PBMCs. The receptors were sampled from a woman aged 18 to 35 in good health and CMV-seronegative.

The chain has TRBV6-5 and TRBJ1-2; maybe TRBD1 (5 bases). Germline CDR1 MNHEY, CDR2 SVGAGI. This CDR3 spans 14 amino acids. V was clipped by 5 bases and J by 5 bases, with 15 bases between them. Here the CDR3 reads CASSPNYDSYGYTF. In DNA form, the CDR3 reads TGTGCCAGCAGTCCAAATTACGACAGTTATGGCTACACCTTC.

This chain joins TRBV6-1 and TRBJ2-1; maybe TRBD1 (6 bases). Trimming left V 6 bases short and J 3 bases short, with 15 bases between. Germline loops: CDR1 MNHNS, CDR2 SASEGT. The CDR3 loop spans 15 amino acids. CDR3 residues: CASRGVWGLYNEQFF. DNA of the CDR3: TGTGCCAGCAGGGGGGTATGGGGGCTCTACAATGAGCAGTTCTTC.

The CDR3 reads CASSPGANYGYTF. The CDR3 DNA sequence: TGTGCCAGCAGCCCAGGGGCCAACTATGGCTACACCTTC. This rearrangement joins TRBV6-4 to TRBJ1-2; D possibly corresponds to TRBD1 (6 bases). Trimming took off 6 bases at V and 2 bases at J, with 10 bases between the two ends. CDR1 and CDR2 from the germline V gene are MRHNA and SNTAGT. This CDR3 contains 13 residues.

The chain has TRBV6-4 and TRBJ2-1; 10 bases are shared with TRBD1. With 6 bases clipped from V and 5 bases from J, the junction kept 16 bases outside the gene matches. The CDR3 covers 18 residues. The germline CDR1 and CDR2 sequences are MRHNA and SNTAGT. The CDR3 loop is CASSPHRDRGVKDNEQFF. In DNA form, the CDR3 reads TGTGCCAGCAGCCCTCATCGGGACAGGGGCGTTAAGGACAATGAGCAGTTCTTC.

This chain links TRBV9 with TRBJ1-2; D gene ambiguous. V shed 0 bases and J shed 8 bases, with 17 bases lying between them. Germline V CDR1 and CDR2: SGDLS, YYNGEE. The CDR3 runs 15 residues. This CDR3 reads CASSVGQGSQSGYTF. The CDR3, as DNA: TGTGCCAGCAGCGTAGGGCAAGGGAGTCAATCGGGCTACACCTTC.

This sequence joins TRBV7-3 and TRBJ2-1, with a weak D call TRBD2 (5 bases). V lost 5 bases, J lost 8 bases, and 16 bases lay in between. The CDR3 is made up of 14 amino acids. The V gene's germline CDR1 is SGHTA and CDR2 FQGTGA. The CDR3 reads CASSELGRLDEQFF. The CDR3 DNA reads as TGTGCCAGCAGCGAACTAGGAAGGTTGGATGAGCAGTTCTTC.

This clone was recorded a few times. This sequence joins TRBV10-1 and TRBJ2-7; 13 bases agree with TRBD2. The CDR3 is 14 amino acids. After removal of 10 bases from V and 5 bases from J, the junction contained 8 bases not matched to a gene. In germline, CDR1 is WNHNN, CDR2 SYGVQD (reference sequence). The CDR3 DNA sequence: TGCGCCACGAATTCGGGGACTAGCGGGAACGAGCAGTACGTC. This encodes CATNSGTSGNEQYV.

J is TRBJ1-5 and V is TRBV6-1; no definite D call. This CDR3 contains 15 residues. Germline values: CDR1 MNHNS, CDR2 SASEGT. The V end lost 4 bases, the J end lost 2 bases, and 12 bases lay between the germline ends. The CDR3 DNA follows: TGTGCCAGCAGTGTGCGACTTATGGGCAATCAGCCCCAGCATTTT. Its translation: CASSVRLMGNQPQHF.

As regards this clone: Other DNA sequences within the sample encode an identical CDR3. The chain links TRBV2 to TRBJ1-1; D is perhaps TRBD1 (6 bases). The CDR3 contains 13 residues. Deletions cut 3 bases from V and 9 bases from J, with 14 bases between. CDR1 is SNHLY, CDR2 FYNNEI, per germline. In DNA form, the CDR3 reads TGTGCCAGCAGTGAGGCCCGTGGACAGCAAGCTTTCTTT. Its protein product is CASSEARGQQAFF.

The V call is TRBV7-9, the J call TRBJ2-3, with 9 bases identical to TRBD1. The CDR3 consists of 19 residues. In germline, CDR1 is SEHNR, CDR2 FQNEAQ (reference sequence). V was pared by 0 bases and J by 4 bases, with 14 bases of the junction left unmatched. The CDR3 is CASSLAGYTGGNLADTQYF. For the CDR3, the DNA is TGTGCCAGCAGCTTAGCTGGGTATACAGGGGGCAACTTGGCAGATACGCAGTATTTT.